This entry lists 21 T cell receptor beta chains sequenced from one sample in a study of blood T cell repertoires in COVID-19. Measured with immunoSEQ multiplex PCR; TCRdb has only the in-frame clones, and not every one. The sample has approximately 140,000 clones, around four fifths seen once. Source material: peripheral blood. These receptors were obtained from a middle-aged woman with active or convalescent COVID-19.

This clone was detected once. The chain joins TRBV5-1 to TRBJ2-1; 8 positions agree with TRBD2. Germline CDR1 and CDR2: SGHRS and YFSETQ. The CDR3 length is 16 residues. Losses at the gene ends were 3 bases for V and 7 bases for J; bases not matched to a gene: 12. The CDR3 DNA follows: TGCGCCAGCAGCTCAAGGACTAGCCTAGCGTGGAATGAGCAGTTCTTC. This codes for CASSSRTSLAWNEQFF. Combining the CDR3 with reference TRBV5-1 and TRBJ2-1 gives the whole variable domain KAGVTQTPRYLIKTRGQQVTLSCSPISGHRSVSWYQQTPGQGLQFLFEYFSETQRNKGNFPGRFSGRQFSNSRSEMNVSTLELGDSALYLCASSSRTSLAWNEQFFGPGTRLTVL.

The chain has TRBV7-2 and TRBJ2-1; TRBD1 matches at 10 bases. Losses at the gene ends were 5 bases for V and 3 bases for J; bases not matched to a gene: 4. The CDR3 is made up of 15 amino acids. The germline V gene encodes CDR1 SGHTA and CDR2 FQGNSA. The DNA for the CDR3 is TGTGCCAGCAGCCCGGACAGGGGGGTCTACAATGAGCAGTTCTTC. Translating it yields CASSPDRGVYNEQFF. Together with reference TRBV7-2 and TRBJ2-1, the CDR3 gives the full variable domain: GAGVSQSPSNKVTEKGKDVELRCDPISGHTALYWYRQSLGQGLEFLIYFQGNSAPDKSGLPSDRFSAERTGGSVSTLTIQRTQQEDSAVYLCASSPDRGVYNEQFFGPGTRLTVL.

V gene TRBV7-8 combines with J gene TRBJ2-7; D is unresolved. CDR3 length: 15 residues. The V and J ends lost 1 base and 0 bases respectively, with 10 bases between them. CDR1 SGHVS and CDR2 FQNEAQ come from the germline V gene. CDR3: CASSLELQSSYEQYF. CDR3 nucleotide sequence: TGTGCCAGCAGCTTAGAGTTACAGAGCTCCTACGAGCAGTACTTC.

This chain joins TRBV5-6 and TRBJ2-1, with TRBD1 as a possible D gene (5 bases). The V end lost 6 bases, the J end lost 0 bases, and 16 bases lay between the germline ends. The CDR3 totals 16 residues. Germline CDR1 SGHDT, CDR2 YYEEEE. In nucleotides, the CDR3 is TGTGCCAGCACACCTCTTCAGGGAAACTCCTACAATGAGCAGTTCTTC. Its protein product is CASTPLQGNSYNEQFF. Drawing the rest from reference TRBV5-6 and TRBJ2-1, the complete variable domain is DAGVTQSPTHLIKTRGQQVTLRCSPKSGHDTVSWYQQALGQGPQFIFQYYEEEERQRGNFPDRFSGHQFPNYSSELNVNALLLGDSALYLCASTPLQGNSYNEQFFGPGTRLTVL.

In DNA form, the CDR3 reads TGTGCCAGTAGTGTGACAGGGGGCACTGAAGCTTTCTTT. Encoded protein: CASSVTGGTEAFF. The J gene is TRBJ1-1, the V gene TRBV19; 9 nucleotides match TRBD1. The germline CDR1 and CDR2 sequences are LNHDA and SQIVND (reference sequence). The CDR3 is 13 amino acids. J lost 4 bases, V lost 5 bases, and 2 bases had no gene match.

The CDR3 spells CASSPAGAYREKLFF. The CDR3 coding sequence is TGTGCCAGCAGCCCAGCGGGGGCGTACCGCGAAAAACTGTTTTTT. This chain links TRBV28 with TRBJ1-4; D perhaps matches TRBD1 (6 bases). Germline values: CDR1 MDHEN, CDR2 SYDVKM. Trimming shortened V by 6 bases and J by 8 bases, and 19 bases separated the two germline ends. This CDR3 is 15 amino acids long.

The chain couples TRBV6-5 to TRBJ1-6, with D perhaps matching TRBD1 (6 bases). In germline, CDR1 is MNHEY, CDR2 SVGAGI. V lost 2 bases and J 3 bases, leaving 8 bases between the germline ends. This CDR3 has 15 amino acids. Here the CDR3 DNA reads TGTGCCAGCAGTTACAGGGGGATCTATAATTCACCCCTCCACTTT. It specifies CASSYRGIYNSPLHF.

CDR3 in amino acids: CASSLQGTGNTIYF. The CDR3 DNA sequence: TGTGCCAGCAGCCTACAGGGCACTGGAAACACCATATATTTT. The chain couples TRBV7-2 to TRBJ1-3; TRBD1 might be the D (6 bases). Germline V gives CDR1 SGHTA, CDR2 FQGNSA. The CDR3 loop spans 14 amino acids. The germline V and J ends were trimmed by 5 bases and 2 bases, with 10 bases remaining between them.

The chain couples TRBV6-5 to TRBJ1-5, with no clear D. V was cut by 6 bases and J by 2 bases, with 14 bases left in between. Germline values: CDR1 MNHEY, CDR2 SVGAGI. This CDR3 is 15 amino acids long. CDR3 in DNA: TGTGCCAGCAGACCAACACACAGAGGCAATCAGCCCCAGCATTTT. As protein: CASRPTHRGNQPQHF.

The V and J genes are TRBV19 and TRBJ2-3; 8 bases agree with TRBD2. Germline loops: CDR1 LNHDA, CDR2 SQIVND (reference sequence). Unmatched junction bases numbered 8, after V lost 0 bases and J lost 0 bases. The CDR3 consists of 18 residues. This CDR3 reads CASSIDSGSGTSTDTQYF. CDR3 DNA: TGTGCCAGTAGTATAGATAGTGGTAGCGGGACTAGCACAGATACGCAGTATTTT.

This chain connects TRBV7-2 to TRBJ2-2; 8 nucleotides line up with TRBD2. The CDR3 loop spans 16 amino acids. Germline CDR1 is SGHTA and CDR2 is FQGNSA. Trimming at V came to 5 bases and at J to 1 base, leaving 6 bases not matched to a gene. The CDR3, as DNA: TGTGCCAGCAGCAGTAGCGGGATCCTGAACACCGGGGAGCTGTTTTTT. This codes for CASSSSGILNTGELFF.

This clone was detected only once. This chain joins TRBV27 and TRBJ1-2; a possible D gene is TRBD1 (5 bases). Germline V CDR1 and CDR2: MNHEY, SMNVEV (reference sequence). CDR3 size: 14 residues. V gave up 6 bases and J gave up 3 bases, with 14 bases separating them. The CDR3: CASRPQGGYYGYTF. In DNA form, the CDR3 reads TGTGCCAGCAGACCCCAGGGTGGATACTATGGCTACACCTTC.

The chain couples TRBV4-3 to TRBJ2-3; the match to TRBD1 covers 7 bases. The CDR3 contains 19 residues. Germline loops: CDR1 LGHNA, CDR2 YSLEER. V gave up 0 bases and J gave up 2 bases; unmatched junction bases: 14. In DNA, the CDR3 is TGCGCCAGCAGCCAAGATTCGAGGCAAGGACAGGCATACACAGATACGCAGTATTTT. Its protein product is CASSQDSRQGQAYTDTQYF.

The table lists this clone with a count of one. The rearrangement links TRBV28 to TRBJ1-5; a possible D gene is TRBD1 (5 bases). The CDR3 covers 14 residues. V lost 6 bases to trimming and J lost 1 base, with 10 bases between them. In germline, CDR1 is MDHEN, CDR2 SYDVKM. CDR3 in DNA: TGTGCCAGCAGCCCAGGGTTAAGCAATCAGCCCCAGCATTTT. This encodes CASSPGLSNQPQHF.

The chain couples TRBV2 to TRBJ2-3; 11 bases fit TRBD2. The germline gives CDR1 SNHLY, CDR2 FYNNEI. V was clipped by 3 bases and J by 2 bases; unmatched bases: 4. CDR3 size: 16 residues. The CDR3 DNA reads TGTGCCAGCAGTGAGACTAGCGGGGCTCACACAGATACGCAGTATTTT. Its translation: CASSETSGAHTDTQYF. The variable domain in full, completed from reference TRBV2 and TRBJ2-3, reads EPEVTQTPSHQVTQMGQEVILRCVPISNHLYFYWYRQILGQKVEFLVSFYNNEISEKSEIFDDQFSVERPDGSNFTLKIRSTKLEDSAMYFCASSETSGAHTDTQYFGPGTRLTVL.

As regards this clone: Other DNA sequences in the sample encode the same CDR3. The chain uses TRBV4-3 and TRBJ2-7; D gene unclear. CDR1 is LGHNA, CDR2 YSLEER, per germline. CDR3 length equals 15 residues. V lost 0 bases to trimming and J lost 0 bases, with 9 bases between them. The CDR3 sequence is CASSQDPAGSYEQYF. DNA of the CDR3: TGCGCCAGCAGCCAAGATCCGGCAGGCTCCTACGAGCAGTACTTC.

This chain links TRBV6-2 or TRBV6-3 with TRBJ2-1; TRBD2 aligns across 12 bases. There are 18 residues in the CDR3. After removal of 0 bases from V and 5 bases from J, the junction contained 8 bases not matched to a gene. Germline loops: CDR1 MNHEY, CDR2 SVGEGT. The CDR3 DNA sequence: TGTGCCAGCAGTTACTCGAGGCTAGCGGGAGGGTTCCACAATGAGCAGTTCTTC. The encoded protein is CASSYSRLAGGFHNEQFF.

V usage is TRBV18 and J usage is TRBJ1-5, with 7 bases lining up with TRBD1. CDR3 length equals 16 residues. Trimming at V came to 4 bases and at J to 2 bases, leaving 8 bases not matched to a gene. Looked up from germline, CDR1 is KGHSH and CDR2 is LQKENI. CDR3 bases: TGTGCCAGCTCACACATACAGGGGTCTGGCAATCAGCCCCAGCATTTT. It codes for CASSHIQGSGNQPQHF.

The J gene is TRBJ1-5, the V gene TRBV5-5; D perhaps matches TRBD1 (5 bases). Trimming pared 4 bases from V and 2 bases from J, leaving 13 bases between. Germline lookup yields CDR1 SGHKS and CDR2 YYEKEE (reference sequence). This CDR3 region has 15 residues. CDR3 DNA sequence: TGTGCCAGCAGCATCTGGGGGGTGGGCAATCAGCCCCAGCATTTT. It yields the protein CASSIWGVGNQPQHF.

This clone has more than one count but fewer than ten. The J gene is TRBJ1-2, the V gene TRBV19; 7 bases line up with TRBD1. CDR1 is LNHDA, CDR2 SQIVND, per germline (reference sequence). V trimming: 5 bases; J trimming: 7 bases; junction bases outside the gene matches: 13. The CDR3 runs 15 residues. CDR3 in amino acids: CASSSNLDRMGGYTF. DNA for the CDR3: TGTGCCAGTAGTTCAAACCTGGACAGGATGGGTGGCTACACCTTC.

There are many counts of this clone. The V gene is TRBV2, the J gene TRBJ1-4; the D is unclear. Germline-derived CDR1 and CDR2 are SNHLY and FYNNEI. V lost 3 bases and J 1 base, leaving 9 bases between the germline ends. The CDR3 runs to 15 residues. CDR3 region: CASSERSGTNEKLFF. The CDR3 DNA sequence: TGTGCCAGCAGTGAGAGGAGTGGAACTAATGAAAAACTGTTTTTT.